The text below deals with one T cell receptor (beta chain). Its recognized antigen is unknown. Its ends do not fully match the called genes, so a read error is possible. In the paper's terms, the time point label means: newly diagnosed GD, antithyroid drugs for less than 3 months. For both TCR sequencing and RNA sequencing, RNA was extracted from PBMCs using TRIzol. The diagnosis of Graves' disease was made according to American Thyroid Association guidelines. Recruitment of patients was carried out at an endocrinology department in Xi'an, China. From each patient, nine milliliters of peripheral blood was collected into an EDTA anticoagulant tube. Ficoll Paque Plus density gradient separation was used to isolate PBMCs, and no further T cell sorting was performed. An Agilent 2100 Bioanalyzer and agarose gel were used to check RNA quality, and a NanoDrop 2000 was used to measure RNA concentration. The data were obtained in a study of regulatory T cells in long-lasting Graves disease (dated by TCRdb to the early 2020s). Context from the whole study: Antithyroid drugs had been taken for less than 3 months by newly diagnosed Graves' disease patients. The study was registered as a clinical trial and conducted in China. Peripheral blood TCR sequencing and RNA sequencing compared persistent Graves' disease patients with newly diagnosed Graves' disease patients. A total of approximately 35 samples underwent TCR sequencing: around 13 from persistent and around 20 from newly diagnosed Graves' disease patients. General findings and caveats noted by the study authors: Persistent patients shared more public clonotypes among themselves (2,741) than newly diagnosed patients did (approximately 970). Preferential use of TRBV28, TRBJ1-2 and TRBJ2-5 was observed in persistent disease, whereas TRBV20-1 and TRBJ2-1 were favored in newly diagnosed disease. Lower TCR Shannon entropy and fewer highly expanded clones were observed in persistent Graves' disease patients than in newly diagnosed patients, which suggested clonal expansion. Only the TCR beta chain was sequenced and analyzed. As a limitation, the authors acknowledged that the small sample size may reduce accuracy. The study examined only peripheral blood because the primary lesion, thyroid tissue, could not be accessed.

According to the germline V gene, CDR1 reads MNHNS and CDR2 reads SASEGT. The CDR3, from cysteine to phenylalanine, totals 17 residues. Just CDR3 DNA is preserved here, 51 bases in frame from base 1. The protocol used for the library was multiplex PCR. Sequencer: Illumina HiSeq 4000. TCR beta libraries were built with iRepertoire HTBI primers and Arm-PCR amplification of CDR3 regions. Before sequencing, the PCR products went through gel purification. As for how the authors treated the data: A total of some 60 TRBV and approximately 15 TRBJ segments were identified across samples and were used for gene usage analysis of CDR3 amino acid clonotypes. COPE and FqMerger were used to merge filtered high-quality paired reads into contigs. BLAST was used to align contigs to IMGT TRBV, TRBD and TRBJ reference genes, and CDR3 was defined according to IMGT. Clonotypes above 0.1% frequency were classified as highly expanded clones. Shannon entropy served as the measure of repertoire diversity, while the Gini coefficient captured V-J evenness. A clonotype was considered public if more than one individual shared it. TCRdb reprocessing: public reads trimmed at Q25 with fastp, clones called with MiXCR, in-frame beta chains kept. Rows merge per CDR3 protein into single entries with the most common DNA and genes. The V and J calls were determined by TCRdb, not by the authors. This sample comprises about 560,000 distinct CDR3 sequences, 15% to 20% of them detected only once. The biggest ten clones account for about 12% of the sample.

These sequences were also reported in another study, on T cells in Graves' hyperthyroidism and ophthalmopathy. Drawing on the second study: A patient counted as having stable Graves' hyperthyroidism if no progression to ophthalmopathy occurred over 18 months of follow-up. Hyperthyroidism patients were newly diagnosed, had a disease duration of under 2 months, and were aged 18 to 65 years. Patients with uncontrolled infections, other autoimmune diseases, pregnancy or lactation were excluded. Diagnoses were established on the basis of clinical symptoms, serum thyroxine and TRAb, thyroid ultrasound, and orbital computed tomography. The TCR CDR3 was subjected to a first round of RT-PCR using the HTBI primer set and the Qiagen OneStep RT-PCR kit. Most expanded thyroid clonotypes (frequency above 0.001) were also detected in blood, suggesting blood repertoires may reflect thyroid immune responses. In cross-validation, a model built on a 13 V-J signature told ophthalmopathy apart from stable hyperthyroidism with over 85% sensitivity and 81% to 82% specificity, and in testing the same model reached 80%/75%. In validation, the model predicted progression to ophthalmopathy with over 60% sensitivity and 72% to 85% specificity, a median of around six months before onset. To identify distinguishing TCR V-J signatures, a discovery cohort of 90 to 100 patients was used, comprising 40 to 45 with Graves' ophthalmopathy and some 57 with stable Graves' hyperthyroidism. Whether ophthalmopathy could be predicted prospectively was tested in an independent validation cohort made up of about 20 hyperthyroidism patients plus 17 patients who later progressed to ophthalmopathy. The roughly 91 discovery patients were randomly divided into training and test sets at a 7:3 ratio. In addition, the study compared T-cell repertoires in thyroid tissue and in blood from 6 or 7 Graves' hyperthyroidism patients. After blood sampling, hyperthyroidism patients were treated with methimazole at a starting dose of 30 mg daily, and ophthalmopathy patients were treated with high-dose intravenous methylprednisolone. Libraries were constructed in a second round of multiplex PCR, after which size selection and purification were carried out. Paired-end sequencing of the libraries was performed with 100 bp reads on an Illumina HiSeq2000. Raw data were processed with SOAPnuke, discarding reads with adapters, uncalled bases, mean Phred below 15, or no exact constant-primer or identifier match. High-quality paired reads were merged using COPE v1.2.5, and each unique nucleotide sequence was defined as a clonotype. MiTCR v1.1 was used to align clonotypes to the IMGT TRBV, TRBD and TRBJ reference segments. The analysis included only V-J combinations with a frequency above 0.0001, which together covered roughly 99% of the repertoires. The TCS score was defined as the ratio of F50 (clonal expansion) to E x V (chaos), calculated using BLOSUM62-based TCRdist between CDR3 peptides within each V-J. Welch's t-statistics and random forest reduced 514 V-J features to under 15, which were used in a naive Bayes classifier (R e1071). Sample size was not statistically predetermined, and investigators were not blinded to group allocation. TCR Vbeta CDR3 sequencing of 135 peripheral blood samples (over 40 ophthalmopathy, under 80 hyperthyroidism and roughly 17 progressor patients) is reported in the paper.

The sequencing here drew on peripheral blood mononuclear cells (PBMCs), taken at new diagnosis, from a patient treated with antithyroid drugs. The clonotype originates from a man between 18 and 35 years old with Graves disease. Donor details come from another sample of the same person, matched by shared clones. The chain is made from TRBV6-1 and TRBJ2-6; confidence is insufficient to name the D gene. The CDR3 reads CASTERPERSGANVLTF. The nucleotides read TGTGCCAGCACTGAAAGGCCAGAGCGCTCTGGGGCCAACGTCCTGACTTTC.